This T cell receptor beta chain originates from a study of shared clonotypes between healthy human individuals (dated by TCRdb to 2020 to 2022). Looking at the study overall: The cohort included three men and a couple of women between 18 and 49 years of age. Per donor, three plates each were used for CD4 naive and CD4 memory, two for CD8 naive, and one for CD8 memory. Per donor, leukapheresis produced somewhere between about 0.94 and 10 billion PBMCs. To increase sequencing depth and limit assay-specific biases, different laboratories used diverse techniques to prepare libraries and sequence TCR repertoires. The study deeply sequenced blood TCR repertoires of roughly five healthy adults to estimate repertoire size and the extent of clonotype sharing between individuals.

A word on this clone: Its antigen remains unidentified. No per-base quality is available; no much larger clone lies one base away.

Using the deep immunoSEQ assay, TCR CDR3 regions were amplified from genomic DNA by multiplex PCR. Extracted genomic DNA from each cell subset was spread evenly across all wells of several immunoSEQ 96-well plates, with each plate serving as a replicate. For sorted subsets, around 200 ng genomic DNA, equal to tens of thousands of T cell genomes, was loaded into each replicate PCR. The purified libraries were quantified using a Qubit 3.0 fluorometer, sized with a Bioanalyzer 2100, and then quantified again using the KAPA Library Quantification kit. Every immunoSEQ 96-well plate was sequenced on a dedicated single-read 150-cycle Illumina NextSeq 550 flow cell. As for the original processing: The immunoSEQ output contained only junctional sequences without quality scores, so filtering could not match that applied to full-length reads. Sequences were annotated with PyIR, a Python wrapper for IgBLAST v1.9, using IMGT germline references to assign V/J genes and CDR3. Reads with weak V/J assignments (E-value above 1e-6), missing CDR3, stop codons, out-of-frame junctions, or ambiguous translated residues were removed. A V3J clonotype was defined by an identical inferred V gene, J gene, and CDR3 amino acid sequence. Percentage overlap between repertoires was calculated by dividing the number of shared unique clonotypes by the size of the smaller repertoire. Richness of each repertoire was evaluated using RTK rarefaction, the Chao1 estimator, and Recon v2.1 estimates of unobserved clonotypes. OLGA was used to compute generation probabilities for all TCRbeta clonotypes that the gDNA method yielded from a handful of donors. In its TCRdb copy, this immuneACCESS table keeps in-frame sequences only and misses some clones. Where compared with another copy, unresolved V genes explain less than half of these, and the others have no known cause. From that table come the V and J calls and clone size; the DNA was used to work out D and trimming. For this sample the table gives 2 million to 2.5 million clones, of which over 85% were detected only once. The ten largest clones add up to 0.39% of the sample.

The donors were healthy, HIV-negative adults who had no recently reported acute infections or vaccinations. Only Caucasian adults living in Nashville, Tennessee, USA were represented among the donors. CD4+ T cells were enriched by magnetic negative selection; naive cells were then positively selected on CD45RA, and the negative fraction formed the memory subset. Blood was obtained by leukapheresis, after which PBMCs were separated by Ficoll-Histopaque density gradient centrifugation and cryopreserved in liquid nitrogen vapor phase. Purity and quantity of every magnetically sorted T cell population were checked by analytical flow cytometry. Genomic DNA was isolated from every sorted fraction and measured by UV absorbance on a Nanodrop 2000c. Broad study findings and their caveats: Sampling was restricted to blood, and TCR repertoires in tissues likely differ from the TCR repertoires found in blood. Higher generation probabilities were observed for clonotypes shared by all four sorted-subset donors than for non-shared clonotypes. Sharing across a few donors was observed for around 4.8% of naive CD4, about 4% of naive CD8, around 2.5% of memory CD4, and approximately 0.41% of memory CD8 clonotypes. Incomplete sequencing was indicated by rarefaction of sorted-subset datasets, despite the large sequencing depth. Because the study included only a small number of donors, the genetic and exposure-history diversity represented was limited. Estimated clonotype richness was generally larger for naive than for memory subsets. Based on pairwise subsampling, the degree of clonotype sharing among donors was expected to be affected by sequencing depth.

From its cysteine to its phenylalanine, the CDR3 spans 14 amino acids. Just the 42-base CDR3 DNA is kept, in frame starting at base 1. V has 6 bases trimmed and J has 5 bases trimmed; junction bases matching no gene number 9. Per the germline V gene, MDHEN is the CDR1 and SYDVKM is the CDR2. The chain uses TRBV28 and TRBJ1-2, and 7 junction bases match TRBD1. This TCR came from a man between 18 and 29 years old in good health. Some clones in this sample may be carry-over from other donors' samples. The material sequenced was naive CD4+ T cells from PBMCs. The cell subset or site label here, explained by the study, means: CD45RA+ positively selected. The sequenced DNA is TGTGCCAGCAGCCTGAGGACAGGAGAATATGGCTACACCTTC. Its translation reads: CASSLRTGEYGYTF.